Listed here are 26 T cell receptor beta chains from one sample, sequenced in a study of T cells in Graves' hyperthyroidism and ophthalmopathy (dated 2019 in TCRdb). To prepare the library, multiplex PCR was applied. TCRdb records Illumina HiSeq 2000 as the sequencer. The TCR beta CDR3 regions were amplified from the RNA transcripts. A first-round RT-PCR of the TCR CDR3 used the HTBI primer set with the Qiagen OneStep RT-PCR kit. The raw public reads went through TCRdb reprocessing: fastp at Q25, MiXCR clone calling, in-frame beta chains kept. Rows merge per CDR3 protein into single entries with the most common DNA and genes. The sample data list under 300,000 distinct CDR3 sequences, and approximately 21% of these were observed just once. The top ten constitute around 65% of the sample. The sample consisted of blood. These receptor sequences come from a man aged 30 to 45 with Graves' ophthalmopathy.

This clonotype was counted only a few times. The chain carries TRBV28 and TRBJ2-7; D gene unclear. The V end was cut by 5 bases, the J end by 3 bases, with 14 bases between. There are 14 residues in the CDR3. The V gene's germline CDR1 is MDHEN and CDR2 SYDVKM. The CDR3: CASSISQAFYEQYF. Written as DNA, the CDR3 is TGTGCCAGCAGTATTTCCCAGGCTTTCTACGAGCAGTACTTC.

This clonotype was found a few times. The chain employs TRBV6-1 and TRBJ2-1; D is ambiguous. The V and J ends lost 5 bases and 7 bases respectively, with 18 bases between them. The length of the CDR3 is 15 residues. Germline values: CDR1 MNHNS, CDR2 SASEGT. The CDR3 region is CASSYGETFWNEQFF. The CDR3, as DNA: TGTGCCAGCAGTTATGGTGAGACGTTTTGGAATGAGCAGTTCTTC.

The V gene is TRBV6-5, the J gene TRBJ2-7, with 9 bases fitting TRBD2. Germline V gene lookup returns CDR1 MNHEY and CDR2 SVGAGI. The CDR3 is 15 amino acids. V was pared by 0 bases and J by 2 bases, with 2 bases of the junction left unmatched. The CDR3 bases are TGTGCCAGCAGTTACTCGACTAGCGGCCCCTACGAGCAGTACTTC. It translates to CASSYSTSGPYEQYF.

This clonotype was observed a few times. This chain uses TRBV11-2 with TRBJ2-7; D tentatively reads TRBD1 or TRBD2 (6 bases each). Between the trimmed V and J ends, which lost 6 bases and 3 bases, there was a span of 27 bases. This CDR3 contains 18 residues. In germline, CDR1 is SGHAT, CDR2 FQNNGV. The CDR3 loop is CASRRGGGSGHVLYEQYF. The CDR3 DNA reads as TGTGCCAGCAGACGTGGAGGGGGGTCGGGACACGTCCTCTACGAGCAGTACTTC. The whole variable domain, filled in from reference TRBV11-2 and TRBJ2-7, reads EAGVAQSPRYKIIEKRQSVAFWCNPISGHATLYWYQQILGQGPKLLIQFQNNGVVDDSQLPKDRFSAERLKGVDSTLKIQPAKLEDSAVYLCASRRGGGSGHVLYEQYFGPGTRLTVT.

The genes are TRBV2 and TRBJ2-1; D uncertain. In germline, CDR1 is SNHLY, CDR2 FYNNEI. The V and J ends lost 3 bases and 12 bases respectively, with 0 bases between them. This CDR3 spans 8 amino acids. CDR3 sequence reads: CASSEQFF. CDR3 DNA: TGTGCCAGCAGTGAGCAGTTCTTC.

Concerning this clonotype: Relative to the germline gene, one junction end is altered; a read error may explain this. The rearrangement uses TRBV28 and TRBJ2-1; 8 bases line up with TRBD2. CDR3 length equals 15 residues. Per germline, CDR1 MDHEN and CDR2 SYDVKM. CDR3 in DNA: TGTGCCAGCAGCTTCGCGGGGGGCGAGGACAATGAGCAGCTCTTC. It codes for CASSFAGGEDNEQLF.

This clonotype appeared many times. The J gene is TRBJ2-7, the V gene TRBV20-1; 10 nucleotides agree with TRBD2. Germline-derived CDR1 and CDR2 are DFQATT and SNEGSKA (reference sequence). Unmatched junction bases numbered 5, after V lost 4 bases and J lost 2 bases. This CDR3 is 14 amino acids long. The CDR3: CSAKGLADTYEQYF. The DNA for the CDR3 is TGCAGTGCTAAAGGACTAGCGGATACCTACGAGCAGTACTTC.

V is TRBV20-1 and J is TRBJ2-7, with D tentatively TRBD2 (6 bases). The germline V gene encodes CDR1 DFQATT and CDR2 SNEGSKA (reference sequence). V lost 5 bases and J lost 0, with 14 bases in between. The CDR3 loop spans 14 amino acids. CDR3 bases: TGCAGTGCTTTCGGGGGTTTTTCCTCCTACGAGCAGTACTTC. Its protein is CSAFGGFSSYEQYF.

This clonotype came up a few times. The rearrangement uses TRBV15 and TRBJ2-7, with D maybe TRBD2 (5 bases). Germline V gene data show CDR1 as LNHNV and CDR2 as YYDKDF (reference sequence). V shed 6 bases and J shed 6 bases, with 15 bases lying between them. This CDR3 has 13 amino acids. In DNA form, the CDR3 reads TGTGCCACCAGGGACTTGGAAGGTCCCGAGCAGTACTTC. It encodes CATRDLEGPEQYF.

This clonotype was observed a few times. The V and J genes are TRBV29-1 and TRBJ2-3, with 8 positions matching TRBD2. The CDR3 sequence is 15 residues long. V dropped 0 bases and J dropped 6; count of bases not matched to a gene: 8. Germline loops: CDR1 SQVTM, CDR2 ANQGSEA. Written as DNA, the CDR3 is TGCAGCGTTGAAGATTTTCGGGAGGGCTTTGATACGCAGTATTTT. Protein: CSVEDFREGFDTQYF.

V usage is TRBV7-9 and J usage is TRBJ2-6; no firm D call. V was pared by 2 bases and J by 0 bases, with 11 bases between. Germline V gives CDR1 SEHNR, CDR2 FQNEAQ (reference sequence). The CDR3 sequence is 17 residues long. CDR3 coding DNA: TGTGCCAGCAGCTTACCTACCTCCAACTCTGGGGCCAACGTCCTGACTTTC. Translation: CASSLPTSNSGANVLTF.

The chain couples TRBV6-2 or TRBV6-3 to TRBJ2-5; D tentatively fits TRBD1 or TRBD2 (6 bases each). V was shortened by 0 bases and J by 2 bases, with 19 bases between the two germline ends. Germline V gene data show CDR1 as MNHEY and CDR2 as SVGEGT. The CDR3 is 18 residues long. The CDR3 nucleotides are TGTGCCAGCAGTTACTCGAGCATCGGGGGCGAGTGGCAAGAGACCCAGTACTTC. Its translation: CASSYSSIGGEWQETQYF.

In its sample, this clonotype was seen many times. This chain links TRBV2 with TRBJ2-7, with 10 bases identical to TRBD2. Trimming at V came to 2 bases and at J to 0 bases, leaving 13 bases not matched to a gene. The V gene's germline CDR1 is SNHLY and CDR2 FYNNEI. CDR3 size: 19 residues. This CDR3 is CASSENGPEAGGNSYEQYF. For the CDR3, the DNA is TGTGCCAGCAGTGAAAACGGGCCAGAAGCGGGGGGGAACTCCTACGAGCAGTACTTC.

This clonotype came up a few times. The rearrangement uses TRBV20-1 and TRBJ2-5, with D unresolved. The CDR3 extends over 11 amino acids. Trimming took off 3 bases at V and 2 bases at J, with 4 bases between the two ends. Germline V gene lookup returns CDR1 DFQATT and CDR2 SNEGSKA (reference sequence). In nucleotides, the CDR3 is TGCAGTGCTAGTCCACAAGAGACCCAGTACTTC. Its translation is CSASPQETQYF.

This clonotype was detected only a few times. The genes are TRBV3-1 and TRBJ2-4; a weak D match, TRBD2 (7 bases). The CDR3 has 16 amino acids. Germline CDR1 is LGHDT and CDR2 is YNNKEL (reference sequence). Trimming took 0 bases from V and 2 from J, leaving 11 bases between them. For the CDR3, the DNA is TGTGCCAGCAGCCAAGATGTCGGGGGGCCCAAAAACATTCAGTACTTC. It yields the protein CASSQDVGGPKNIQYF.

This chain links TRBV10-1 with TRBJ2-1; TRBD1 is a possible D gene (6 bases). V was pared by 5 bases and J by 2 bases, with 7 bases between. CDR1 is WNHNN, CDR2 SYGVQD, per germline (reference sequence). This CDR3 spans 13 amino acids. Written as DNA, the CDR3 is TGCGCCAGCAGTAGACAGGCCTACAATGAGCAGTTCTTC. Translated: CASSRQAYNEQFF.

This clonotype was seen only a few times. This chain links TRBV12-3 or TRBV12-4 with TRBJ2-3, with 11 bases that match TRBD2. The CDR3 contains 16 residues. V was clipped by 5 bases and J by 1 base; unmatched bases: 5. CDR3 loop: CASSPLAGGGTDTQYF. CDR3 DNA sequence: TGTGCCAGCAGTCCCTTAGCGGGAGGGGGCACAGATACGCAGTATTTT.

Only a few counts were recorded for this clonotype. V is TRBV10-3 and J is TRBJ2-5; 8 nucleotides line up with TRBD2. There are 13 residues in the CDR3. Germline V gene sequence: CDR1 ENHRY, CDR2 SYGVKD. Trimming took 2 bases from V and 4 from J; bases not matched to a gene: 0. The CDR3 coding sequence is TGTGCCATCAGTGAGCGGGGGGGAGAGACCCAGTACTTC. This gives the protein CAISERGGETQYF.

This clonotype was detected ten times or more. The V call is TRBV28, the J call TRBJ1-1, with a possible D match to TRBD1 (5 bases). V lost 6 bases and J lost 3, with 14 bases in between. Per germline, CDR1 MDHEN and CDR2 SYDVKM. CDR3 length: 14 residues. CDR3 in DNA: TGTGCCAGCAGCCTGGCGGGGGGATACACTGAAGCTTTCTTT. Amino acid sequence: CASSLAGGYTEAFF.

This sequence joins TRBV6-1 and TRBJ2-3; possibly TRBD1 for D (6 bases). Germline CDR1 reads MNHNS; CDR2 reads SASEGT. V was shortened by 1 base and J by 2 bases, with 16 bases between the two germline ends. This CDR3 spans 17 amino acids. In DNA, the CDR3 is TGTGCCAGCAGTGAAGGTTTTGGGACACACCTCACAGATACGCAGTATTTT. Translation gives CASSEGFGTHLTDTQYF.

This chain connects TRBV9 to TRBJ2-6; perhaps TRBD1 as D (6 bases). Trimming shortened V by 4 bases and J by 4 bases, and 18 bases separated the two germline ends. The CDR3 has 17 residues. CDR1 and CDR2 (germline): SGDLS, YYNGEE. CDR3 residues: CASSPGGGGEGANVLTF. CDR3 nucleotide sequence: TGTGCCAGCAGCCCCGGTGGTGGGGGCGAGGGGGCCAACGTCCTGACTTTC.

This clonotype was seen a few times. V gene TRBV20-1 combines with J gene TRBJ1-1; D may be TRBD1 (5 bases). The CDR3 covers 15 residues. Germline assignment: CDR1 DFQATT and CDR2 SNEGSKA (reference sequence). The V and J ends lost 5 bases and 0 bases respectively, with 16 bases between them. The CDR3 sequence: CSAAPMGRMNTEAFF. DNA of the CDR3: TGCAGTGCTGCCCCTATGGGACGGATGAACACTGAAGCTTTCTTT.

The rearrangement links TRBV11-2 to TRBJ2-1; 11 nucleotides match TRBD2. V was clipped by 4 bases and J by 8 bases; unmatched bases: 7. CDR1 is SGHAT and CDR2 is FQNNGV in the germline V gene. This CDR3 is 15 amino acids long. The CDR3 DNA sequence: TGTGCCAGCAGCTGTAGCGGGAGGGCCGCCGATGAGCAGTTCTTC. Translated, it gives CASSCSGRAADEQFF.

The V and J genes are TRBV6-1 and TRBJ2-1, with a tentative D call TRBD2 (7 bases). Trimming left V 2 bases short and J 6 bases short, with 20 bases between. The CDR3 has 17 residues. The germline CDR1 and CDR2 sequences are MNHNS and SASEGT. Here the CDR3 DNA reads TGTGCCAGCAGTGAAACCCCGAAGGGGGGGCGTAGCAATGAGCAGTTCTTC. Translated: CASSETPKGGRSNEQFF.

The chain uses TRBV20-1 and TRBJ2-7, with D possibly TRBD2 on 6 matching bases. CDR3 size: 17 residues. V dropped 1 base and J dropped 2 bases, with 21 bases sitting between them. The germline V gene has CDR1 DFQATT and CDR2 SNEGSKA (reference sequence). Here the CDR3 reads CSARAPGAGQTAYEQYF. The DNA of the CDR3 is TGCAGTGCTAGAGCCCCCGGGGCGGGGCAGACAGCCTACGAGCAGTACTTC.

This clonotype has just a few counts. J is TRBJ2-7 and V is TRBV6-1; 7 bases fit TRBD1. This CDR3 is built from 11 residues. V gave up 11 bases and J gave up 5 bases; unmatched junction bases: 6. In germline, CDR1 is MNHNS, CDR2 SASEGT. The CDR3 nucleotides read TGTGCCTACAGGGGCACTGACGAGCAGTACTTC. It yields the protein CAYRGTDEQYF.